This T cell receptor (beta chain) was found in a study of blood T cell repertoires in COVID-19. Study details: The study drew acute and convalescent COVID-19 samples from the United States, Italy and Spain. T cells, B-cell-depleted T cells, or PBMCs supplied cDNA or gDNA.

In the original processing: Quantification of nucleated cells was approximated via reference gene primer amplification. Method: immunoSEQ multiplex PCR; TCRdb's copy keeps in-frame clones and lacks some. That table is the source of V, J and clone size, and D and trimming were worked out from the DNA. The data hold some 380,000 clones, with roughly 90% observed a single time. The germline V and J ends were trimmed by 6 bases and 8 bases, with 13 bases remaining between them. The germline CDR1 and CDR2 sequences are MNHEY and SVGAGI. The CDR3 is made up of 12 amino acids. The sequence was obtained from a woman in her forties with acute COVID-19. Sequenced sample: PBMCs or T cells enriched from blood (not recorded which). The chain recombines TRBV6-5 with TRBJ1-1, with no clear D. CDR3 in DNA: TGTGCCAGCAGCCACCAGGCTGGAGAAGCTTTCTTT. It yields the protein CASSHQAGEAFF.